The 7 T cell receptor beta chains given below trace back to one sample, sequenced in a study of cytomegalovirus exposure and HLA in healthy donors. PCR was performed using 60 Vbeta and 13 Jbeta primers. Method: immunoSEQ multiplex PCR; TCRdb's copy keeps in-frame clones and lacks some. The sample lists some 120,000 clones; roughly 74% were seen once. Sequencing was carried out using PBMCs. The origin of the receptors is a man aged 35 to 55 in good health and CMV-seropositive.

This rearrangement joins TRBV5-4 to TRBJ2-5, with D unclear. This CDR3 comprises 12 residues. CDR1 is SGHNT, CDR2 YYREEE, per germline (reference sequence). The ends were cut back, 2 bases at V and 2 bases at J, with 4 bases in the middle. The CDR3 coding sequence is TGTGCCAGCAGCTTCCCGCAAGAGACCCAGTACTTC. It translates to CASSFPQETQYF. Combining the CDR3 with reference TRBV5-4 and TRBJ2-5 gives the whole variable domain ETGVTQSPTHLIKTRGQQVTLRCSSQSGHNTVSWYQQALGQGPQFIFQYYREEENGRGNFPPRFSGLQFPNYSSELNVNALELDDSALYLCASSFPQETQYFGPGTRLLVL.

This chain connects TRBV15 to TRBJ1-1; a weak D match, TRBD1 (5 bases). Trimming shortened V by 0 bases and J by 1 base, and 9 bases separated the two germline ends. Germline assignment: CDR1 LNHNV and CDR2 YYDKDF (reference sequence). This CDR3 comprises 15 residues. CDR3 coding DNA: TGTGCCACCAGCAGAGATCAGGGTCGGAACACTGAAGCTTTCTTT. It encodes CATSRDQGRNTEAFF.

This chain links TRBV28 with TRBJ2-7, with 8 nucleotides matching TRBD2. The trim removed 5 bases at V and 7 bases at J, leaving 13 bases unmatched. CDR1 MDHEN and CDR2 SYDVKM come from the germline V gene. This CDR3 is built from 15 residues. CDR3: CASSPPGLGSTEQYF. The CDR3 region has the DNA TGTGCCAGCAGTCCTCCGGGACTAGGATCGACGGAGCAGTACTTC. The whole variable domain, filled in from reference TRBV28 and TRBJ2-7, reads DVKVTQSSRYLVKRTGEKVFLECVQDMDHENMFWYRQDPGLGLRLIYFSYDVKMKEKGDIPEGYSVSREKKERFSLILESASTNQTSMYLCASSPPGLGSTEQYFGPGTRLTVT.

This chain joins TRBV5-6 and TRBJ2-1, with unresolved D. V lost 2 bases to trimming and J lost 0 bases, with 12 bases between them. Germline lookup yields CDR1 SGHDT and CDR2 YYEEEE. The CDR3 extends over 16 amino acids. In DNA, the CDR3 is TGTGCCAGCAGCTTTGAGCGCTCGAGCTCCTACAATGAGCAGTTCTTC. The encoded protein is CASSFERSSSYNEQFF.

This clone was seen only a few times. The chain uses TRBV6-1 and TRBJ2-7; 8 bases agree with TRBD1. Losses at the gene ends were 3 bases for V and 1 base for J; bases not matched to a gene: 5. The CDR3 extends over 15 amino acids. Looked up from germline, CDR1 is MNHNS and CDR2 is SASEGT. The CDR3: CASSDKTGESYEQYF. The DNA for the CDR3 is TGTGCCAGCAGTGATAAGACAGGGGAGTCCTACGAGCAGTACTTC.

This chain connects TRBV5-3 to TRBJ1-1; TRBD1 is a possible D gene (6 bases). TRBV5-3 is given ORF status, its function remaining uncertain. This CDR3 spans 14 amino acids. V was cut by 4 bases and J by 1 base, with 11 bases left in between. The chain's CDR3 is CARSPKDRNTEAFF. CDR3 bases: TGTGCCAGAAGCCCCAAGGACAGGAACACTGAAGCTTTCTTT.

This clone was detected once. The CDR3 DNA reads TGTGCCAGCAGTCCCACTAGCGACCCCTACAATGAGCAGTTCTTC. This sequence encodes CASSPTSDPYNEQFF. V is TRBV7-8 and J is TRBJ2-1; TRBD2 matches at 7 bases. The V gene end was trimmed by 6 bases and the J gene end by 2 bases; junction bases not matched to a gene: 7. The CDR3 length is 15 residues. CDR1 and CDR2 (germline): SGHVS, FQNEAQ.